This T cell receptor beta chain was captured in a study of shared clonotypes between healthy human individuals. The repertoire was sequenced with immunoSEQ multiplex PCR; TCRdb's copy has only in-frame clones and lacks some. The table lists fewer than 600,000 clones, around 77% of them singletons, with around 12% in the top ten. Genomic DNA of unsorted samples came from 85 million to 90 million PBMCs. V was pared by 6 bases and J by 2 bases, with 7 bases of the junction left unmatched. This CDR3 has 17 residues. Germline lookup yields CDR1 MNHEY and CDR2 SMNVEV (reference sequence). The chain is built from TRBV27 and TRBJ2-2; TRBD2 matches at 12 bases. The TCR sequence derives from a woman aged 40-49 years in good health. Some clones in this sample may be carry-over from other donors' samples. Sequenced material: PBMCs. CDR3 nucleotide sequence: TGTGCCAGCAGGTGGCTAGCGGGAGGGCCTAACACCGGGGAGCTGTTTTTT. Its protein is CASRWLAGGPNTGELFF.